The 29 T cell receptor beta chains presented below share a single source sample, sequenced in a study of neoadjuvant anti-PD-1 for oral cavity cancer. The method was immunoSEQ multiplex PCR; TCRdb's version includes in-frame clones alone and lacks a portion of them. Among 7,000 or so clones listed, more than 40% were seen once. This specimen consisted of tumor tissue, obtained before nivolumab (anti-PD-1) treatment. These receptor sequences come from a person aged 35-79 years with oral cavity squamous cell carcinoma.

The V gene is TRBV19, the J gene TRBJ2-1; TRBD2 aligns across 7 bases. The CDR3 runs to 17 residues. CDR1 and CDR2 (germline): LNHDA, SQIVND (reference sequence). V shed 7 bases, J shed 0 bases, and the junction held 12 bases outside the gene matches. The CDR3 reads CASIKGGGISSYNEQFF. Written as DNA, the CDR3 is TGTGCCAGTATTAAGGGCGGGGGTATTAGCTCCTACAATGAGCAGTTCTTC. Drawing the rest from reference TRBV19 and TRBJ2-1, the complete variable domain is DGGITQSPKYLFRKEGQNVTLSCEQNLNHDAMYWYRQDPGQGLRLIYYSQIVNDFQKGDIAEGYSVSREKKESFPLTVTSAQKNPTAFYLCASIKGGGISSYNEQFFGPGTRLTVL.

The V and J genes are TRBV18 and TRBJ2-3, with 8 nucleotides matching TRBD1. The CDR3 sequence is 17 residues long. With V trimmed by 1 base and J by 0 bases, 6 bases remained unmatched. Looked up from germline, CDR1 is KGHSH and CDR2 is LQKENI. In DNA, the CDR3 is TGTGCCAGCTCACCACGAGACAGGGGATCTAGCACAGATACGCAGTATTTT. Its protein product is CASSPRDRGSSTDTQYF.

DNA for the CDR3: TGCGCCAGCAGCTTGGGAGCTAACTATGGCTACACCTTC. This codes for CASSLGANYGYTF. This chain uses TRBV5-1 with TRBJ1-2; no clear D gene. Germline V gene lookup returns CDR1 SGHRS and CDR2 YFSETQ. V was pared by 0 bases and J by 0 bases, with 3 bases between. CDR3 length equals 13 residues.

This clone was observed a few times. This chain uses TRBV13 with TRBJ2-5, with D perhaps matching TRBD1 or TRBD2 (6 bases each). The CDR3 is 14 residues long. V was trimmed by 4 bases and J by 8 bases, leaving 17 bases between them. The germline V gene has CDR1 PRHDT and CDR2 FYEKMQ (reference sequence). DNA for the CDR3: TGTGCCAGCAGCTCTAGCACCCTCGGGGGCACCCAGTACTTC. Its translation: CASSSSTLGGTQYF.

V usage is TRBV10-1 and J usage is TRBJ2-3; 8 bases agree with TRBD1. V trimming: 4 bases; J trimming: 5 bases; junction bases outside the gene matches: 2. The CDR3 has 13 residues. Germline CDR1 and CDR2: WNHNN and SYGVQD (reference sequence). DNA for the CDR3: TGCGCCAGCAGTGCTGACAGGGGAGATACGCAGTATTTT. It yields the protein CASSADRGDTQYF.

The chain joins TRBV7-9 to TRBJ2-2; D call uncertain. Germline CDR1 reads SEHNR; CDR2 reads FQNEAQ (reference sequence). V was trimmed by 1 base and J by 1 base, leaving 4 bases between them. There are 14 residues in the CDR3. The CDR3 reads CASSLEGNTGELFF. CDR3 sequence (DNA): TGTGCCAGCAGCTTAGAGGGGAACACCGGGGAGCTGTTTTTT.

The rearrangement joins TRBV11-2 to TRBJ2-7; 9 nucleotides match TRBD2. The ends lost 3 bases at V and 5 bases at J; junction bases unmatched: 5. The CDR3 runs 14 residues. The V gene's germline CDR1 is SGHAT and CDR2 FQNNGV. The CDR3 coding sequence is TGTGCCAGCAGCTTTTCCGGGACTAGCAACGAGCAGTACTTC. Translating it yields CASSFSGTSNEQYF.

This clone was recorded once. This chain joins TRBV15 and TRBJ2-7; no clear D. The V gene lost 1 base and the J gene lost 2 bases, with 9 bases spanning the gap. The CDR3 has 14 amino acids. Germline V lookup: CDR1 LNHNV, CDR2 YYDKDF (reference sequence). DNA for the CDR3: TGTGCCACCAGCAGAGGGCACACTACCTACGAGCAGTACTTC. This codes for CATSRGHTTYEQYF.

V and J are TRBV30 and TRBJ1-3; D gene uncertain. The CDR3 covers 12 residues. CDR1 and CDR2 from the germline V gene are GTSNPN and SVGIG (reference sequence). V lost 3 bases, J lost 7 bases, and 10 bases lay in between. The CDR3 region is CAWSPEANTIYF. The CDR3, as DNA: TGTGCCTGGAGCCCAGAGGCGAACACCATATATTTT.

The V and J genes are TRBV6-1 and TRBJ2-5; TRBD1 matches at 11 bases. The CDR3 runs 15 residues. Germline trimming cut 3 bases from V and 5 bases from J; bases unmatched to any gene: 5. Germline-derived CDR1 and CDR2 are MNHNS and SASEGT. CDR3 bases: TGTGCCAGCAGTGAGTGGACAGGGGGCTTGGAGACCCAGTACTTC. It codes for CASSEWTGGLETQYF.

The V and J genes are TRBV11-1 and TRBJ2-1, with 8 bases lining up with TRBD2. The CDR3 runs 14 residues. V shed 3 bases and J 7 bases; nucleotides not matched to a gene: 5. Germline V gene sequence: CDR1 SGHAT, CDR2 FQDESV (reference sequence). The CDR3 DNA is TGTGCCAGCAGCTTTAGCGGGAATAGGAATGAGCAGTTCTTC. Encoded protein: CASSFSGNRNEQFF. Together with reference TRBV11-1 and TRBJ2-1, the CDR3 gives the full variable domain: EAEVAQSPRYKITEKSQAVAFWCDPISGHATLYWYRQILGQGPELLVQFQDESVVDDSQLPKDRFSAERLKGVDSTLKIQPAELGDSAMYLCASSFSGNRNEQFFGPGTRLTVL.

CDR3 nucleotides: TGTGCCAGCAGTCCCTACGGACAGGGGGCCGGATACGAGCAGTACTTC. The encoded protein is CASSPYGQGAGYEQYF. The genes are TRBV28 and TRBJ2-7, with 11 bases identical to TRBD1. This CDR3 comprises 16 residues. Trimming removed 5 bases from V and 4 bases from J; junction bases left unmatched: 10. Germline V gene sequence: CDR1 MDHEN, CDR2 SYDVKM.

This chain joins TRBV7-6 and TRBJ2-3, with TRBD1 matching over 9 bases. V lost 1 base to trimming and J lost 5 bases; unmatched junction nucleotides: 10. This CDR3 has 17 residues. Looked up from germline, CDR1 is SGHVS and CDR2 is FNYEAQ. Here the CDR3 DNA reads TGTGCCAGCAGCTTAGGGTGGGGGACAGGGATTGGAGATACGCAGTATTTT. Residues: CASSLGWGTGIGDTQYF.

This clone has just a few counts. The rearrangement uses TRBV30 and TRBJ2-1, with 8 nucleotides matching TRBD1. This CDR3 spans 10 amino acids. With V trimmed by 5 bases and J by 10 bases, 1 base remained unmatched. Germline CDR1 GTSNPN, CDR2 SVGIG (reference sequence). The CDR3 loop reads CAWGDREQFF. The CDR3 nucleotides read TGTGCCTGGGGGGACAGGGAGCAGTTCTTC.

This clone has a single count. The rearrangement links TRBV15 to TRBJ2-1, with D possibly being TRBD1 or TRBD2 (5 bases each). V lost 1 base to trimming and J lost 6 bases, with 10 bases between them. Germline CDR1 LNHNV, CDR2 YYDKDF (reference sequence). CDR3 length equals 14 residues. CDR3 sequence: CATSRGGKSNEQFF. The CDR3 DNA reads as TGTGCCACCAGCAGAGGGGGGAAGAGCAATGAGCAGTTCTTC.

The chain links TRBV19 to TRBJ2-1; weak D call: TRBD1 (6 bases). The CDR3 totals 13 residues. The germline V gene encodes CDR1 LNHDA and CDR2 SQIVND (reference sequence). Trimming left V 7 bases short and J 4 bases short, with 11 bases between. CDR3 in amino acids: CASTLRGYNEQFF. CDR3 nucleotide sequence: TGTGCCAGTACCTTAAGGGGGTACAATGAGCAGTTCTTC.

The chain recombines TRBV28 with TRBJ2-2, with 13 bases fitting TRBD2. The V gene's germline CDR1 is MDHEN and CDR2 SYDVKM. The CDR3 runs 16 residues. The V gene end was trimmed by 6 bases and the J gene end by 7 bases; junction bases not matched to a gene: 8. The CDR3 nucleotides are TGTGCCAGCAGCCCTGGACTAGCGGGAGAACTCGGGGAGCTGTTTTTT. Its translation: CASSPGLAGELGELFF.

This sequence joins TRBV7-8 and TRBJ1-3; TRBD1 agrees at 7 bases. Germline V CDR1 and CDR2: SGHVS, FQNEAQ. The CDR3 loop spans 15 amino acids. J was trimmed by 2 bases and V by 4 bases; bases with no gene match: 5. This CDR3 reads CASSSTGQTGNTIYF. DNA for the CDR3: TGTGCCAGCAGCTCGACAGGGCAAACTGGAAACACCATATATTTT. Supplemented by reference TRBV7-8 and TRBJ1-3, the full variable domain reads GAGVSQSPRYKVAKRGQDVALRCDPISGHVSLFWYQQALGQGPEFLTYFQNEAQLDKSGLPSDRFFAERPEGSVSTLKIQRTQQEDSAVYLCASSSTGQTGNTIYFGEGSWLTVV.

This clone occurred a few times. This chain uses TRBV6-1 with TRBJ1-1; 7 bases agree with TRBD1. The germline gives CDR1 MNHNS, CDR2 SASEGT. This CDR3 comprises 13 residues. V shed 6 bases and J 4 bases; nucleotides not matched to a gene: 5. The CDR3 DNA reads TGTGCCAGCAGAGGGGGCGGCGGCACTGAAGCTTTCTTT. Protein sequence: CASRGGGGTEAFF.

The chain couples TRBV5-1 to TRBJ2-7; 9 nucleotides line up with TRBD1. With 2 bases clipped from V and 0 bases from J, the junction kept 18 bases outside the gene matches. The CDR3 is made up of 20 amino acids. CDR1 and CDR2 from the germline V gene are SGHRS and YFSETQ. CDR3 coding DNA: TGCGCCAGCAGCTTCTCCCACTACAGGGGGCTAGCGCGAAGCTCCTACGAGCAGTACTTC. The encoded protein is CASSFSHYRGLARSSYEQYF.

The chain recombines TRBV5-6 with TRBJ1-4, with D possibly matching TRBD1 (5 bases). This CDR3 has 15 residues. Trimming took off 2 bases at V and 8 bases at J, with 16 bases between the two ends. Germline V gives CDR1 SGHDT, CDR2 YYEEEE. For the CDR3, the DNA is TGTGCCAGCAGCTTCGGGACCCACCTGAAGGAAAAACTGTTTTTT. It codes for CASSFGTHLKEKLFF. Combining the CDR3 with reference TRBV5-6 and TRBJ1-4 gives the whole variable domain DAGVTQSPTHLIKTRGQQVTLRCSPKSGHDTVSWYQQALGQGPQFIFQYYEEEERQRGNFPDRFSGHQFPNYSSELNVNALLLGDSALYLCASSFGTHLKEKLFFGSGTQLSVL.

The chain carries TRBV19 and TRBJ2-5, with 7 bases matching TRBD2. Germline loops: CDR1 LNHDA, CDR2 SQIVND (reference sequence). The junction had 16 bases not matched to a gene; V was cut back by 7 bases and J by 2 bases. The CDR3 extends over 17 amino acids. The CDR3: CASNPRAGTTLQETQYF. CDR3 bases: TGTGCCAGTAATCCTAGGGCGGGGACTACCCTTCAAGAGACCCAGTACTTC.

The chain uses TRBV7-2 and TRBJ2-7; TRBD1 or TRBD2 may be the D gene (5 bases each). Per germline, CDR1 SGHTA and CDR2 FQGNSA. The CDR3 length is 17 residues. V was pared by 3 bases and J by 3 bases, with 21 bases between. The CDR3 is CASSLRPGKMRGYEQYF. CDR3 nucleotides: TGTGCCAGCAGCTTGAGACCAGGGAAAATGAGGGGCTACGAGCAGTACTTC.

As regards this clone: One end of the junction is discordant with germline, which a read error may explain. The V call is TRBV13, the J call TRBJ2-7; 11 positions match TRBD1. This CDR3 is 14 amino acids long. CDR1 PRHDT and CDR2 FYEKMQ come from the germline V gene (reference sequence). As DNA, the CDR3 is TGTGCCAGCAGCCTAGGGACAGGGGGAGACGAGCAGTACTTC. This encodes CASSLGTGGDEQYF.

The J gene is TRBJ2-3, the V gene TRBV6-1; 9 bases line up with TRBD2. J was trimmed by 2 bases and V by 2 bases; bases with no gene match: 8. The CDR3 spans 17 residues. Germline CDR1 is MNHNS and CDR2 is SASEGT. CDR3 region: CASSEFGGRAATDTQYF. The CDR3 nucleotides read TGTGCCAGCAGTGAATTTGGCGGGAGGGCCGCCACAGATACGCAGTATTTT.

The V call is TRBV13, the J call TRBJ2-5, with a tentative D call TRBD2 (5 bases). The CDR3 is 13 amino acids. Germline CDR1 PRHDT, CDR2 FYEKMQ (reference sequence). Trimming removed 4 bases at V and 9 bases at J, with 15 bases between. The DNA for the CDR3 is TGTGCCAGCAGCTCGACCCGCGGCGGGTCCCAGTACTTC. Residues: CASSSTRGGSQYF.

This CDR3 is CASTGTGGSYSNQPQHF. In nucleotides, the CDR3 is TGTGCCAGCACCGGGACAGGGGGTTCCTATAGCAATCAGCCCCAGCATTTT. This rearrangement joins TRBV2 to TRBJ1-5; 11 positions match TRBD1. Germline trimming cut 7 bases from V and 0 bases from J; bases unmatched to any gene: 8. Per the germline V gene, CDR1 is SNHLY and CDR2 is FYNNEI. CDR3 length: 17 residues.

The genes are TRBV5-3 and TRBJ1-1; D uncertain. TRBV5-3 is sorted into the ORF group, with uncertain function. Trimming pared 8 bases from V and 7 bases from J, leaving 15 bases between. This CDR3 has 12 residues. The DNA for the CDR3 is TGTGCCAGCAGCCCTTTAGCGTTTGAAGCTTTCTTT. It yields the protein CASSPLAFEAFF.

CDR3 sequence (DNA): TGTGCCAGCAGCTTCGGTGTCGGCGTATACGAGCAGTACTTC. It is translated as CASSFGVGVYEQYF. The rearrangement uses TRBV11-2 and TRBJ2-7; D is unclear. The V gene lost 3 bases and the J gene lost 4 bases, with 13 bases spanning the gap. This CDR3 region has 14 residues. The germline V gene encodes CDR1 SGHAT and CDR2 FQNNGV.